This TCR beta chain was captured by sequencing in a study of OX40 agonist ivuxolimab in advanced cancers. Describing the broader study: Ivuxolimab, which targeted the costimulatory receptor OX40 (CD134), was an agonistic, fully human IgG2 monoclonal antibody. Intravenous ivuxolimab was administered to patients every 2 weeks at six dose levels: 0.01, 0.1, 0.3, 1.5, 3 and 10 mg/kg. Of the roughly 52 dose-escalation patients, hepatocellular carcinoma was present in about 19, melanoma in some 15, renal cell carcinoma in 9 and head and neck cancer in 9. The dose-escalation cohort was almost 85% male with a mean age of roughly 60 years, ranging from roughly 23 to 85. The point of sequencing TCRbeta in the periphery was to test whether ivuxolimab changed TCR sequence diversity and drove clonal T-cell expansion. Partial responses were achieved by three dose-escalation patients, of whom one had hepatocellular carcinoma and two had cutaneous melanoma. Patients were allowed to have had prior anti-PD-1, anti-PD-L1 or anti-CTLA-4 therapy, and approximately 37% of the dose-escalation patients had been treated with checkpoint inhibitors. The paper describes the monotherapy dose-escalation part (N of about 52 patients) of the phase I trial of ivuxolimab.

For sequencing of the TCRbeta CDR3 region, genomic DNA was extracted from the sorted cells. The immunoSEQ Assay was used for sequencing of TCRbeta CDR3 regions. This immuneACCESS table, as held by TCRdb, lists in-frame sequences with V and J called but not all clones. Of the missing ones, under half trace to an unresolved V gene in checked studies; the others have no known cause. The sample yields approximately 43,000 clones; around 92% were counted once. Jointly, the top ten make up 0.55% to 0.6% of the sample. Results the study describes overall, beyond this receptor: At doses from 0.1 to 3.0 mg/kg, clonal expansion was seen in both CD4+ and CD8+ blood T cells between baseline and week 6. Which antigens the clonally expanded peripheral T cells were specific for was not determined. After ivuxolimab, CD8+ T cells had more expanded clones than CD4+ T cells on average. Low levels of normalized T-cell clonal expansion were also seen in some patients who did not respond. Partial responders in the 0.1-3.0 mg/kg groups had among the lowest normalized peripheral clonal expansion, especially among CD8+ T cells.

The CDR3 covers 12 residues, taking in both the cysteine and the phenylalanine. Only the CDR3 DNA stays, 36 bases, in frame from base 1. Deletion took 1 base off V and 8 bases off J, with a span of 9 bases between the germline ends. According to the germline V gene (reference sequence), CDR1 reads SGHNT and CDR2 reads YYREEE. This clone was recorded a few times. Its antigen is unknown. Per-base qualities were not stored, and no clone one base away is much larger. Patients with autoimmune disease history or receiving systemic immunosuppression were excluded from the trial. Peripheral blood for TCR sequencing was collected from all dose cohorts at baseline, on cycle 4 day 1, and on cycle 7 day 1. Samples were obtained from an open-label, multicenter, first-in-human phase I dose-escalation trial of ivuxolimab. The trial enrolled adults with locally advanced or metastatic head and neck squamous cell, hepatocellular, melanoma or renal cell carcinoma. Before TCR sequencing, CD4+ T cells and CD8+ T cells from peripheral blood were sorted into separate populations.

The source material was CD4+ or CD8+ T cells sorted from blood, sampled in a trial of the OX40 agonist ivuxolimab. In this chain, TRBV5-4 is recombined with TRBJ1-1; no D gene is confidently identified. The sequence came from an adult with an advanced solid tumor such as melanoma, head and neck, liver or kidney cancer. The DNA sequence is given as TGTGCCAGCAGCTTGTACTTGGGAGAAGCTTTCTTT. The encoded protein is CASSLYLGEAFF.